This T cell receptor (beta chain) was sequenced in a study of blood T cell repertoires in COVID-19. About the research overall: The United States, Italy and Spain supplied acute and convalescent COVID-19 samples.

Here immunoSEQ multiplex PCR was the method, and the copy in TCRdb shows in-frame clones only, minus some. The profile shows approximately 170,000 clones, 75% to 90% of them singletons. Clinical histories supplied by participants themselves formed the basis of cohort assignment. Two consecutive negative NP/OP PCR tests, clearance, or resolved symptoms defined Cohort 3 recovery. V lost 6 bases, J lost 10 bases, and 6 bases stayed unmatched. CDR3 size: 13 residues. The germline V gene encodes CDR1 LGHDT and CDR2 YNNKEL (reference sequence). Sample: PBMCs or T cells enriched from blood (not recorded which). The source is a woman aged 45-59 years who had recovered from COVID-19. This chain links TRBV3-1 (or the pseudogene TRBV3-2) with TRBJ1-6; the match to TRBD1 covers 7 bases. CDR3 sequence reads: CASSRQGYSPLHF. CDR3 nucleotide sequence: TGTGCCAGCAGTCGACAGGGTTACTCACCCCTCCACTTT.